These 8 T cell receptor beta chains were all obtained from the same sample, sequenced in a study of blood T cells in healthy people across ages (dated by TCRdb to 2015 to 2017). Libraries were prepared through 5' RACE. The instrument was an Illumina HiSeq 2500. The second PCR ran for about 6 to 12 cycles and used a J-beta primer mix along with a sample-barcoded 5' primer. TCRdb passed the public sequencing reads through fastp at Q25 and MiXCR, retaining productive beta sequences. Every entry covers one CDR3 protein and lists the most common genes and DNA from its rows. The sample table contains approximately 1.5 million distinct CDR3 sequences; only one count was recorded for roughly 32% of them. The leading ten clones occupy 11% of the sample. Sequencing used blood. Every receptor here comes from a young woman in good health.

The rearrangement joins TRBV20-1 to TRBJ2-1, with TRBD1 as a possible D gene (6 bases). The CDR3 has 13 amino acids. V was cut by 6 bases and J by 10 bases, with 19 bases left in between. The V gene's germline CDR1 is DFQATT and CDR2 SNEGSKA (reference sequence). This CDR3 is CSAPRQESYEQFF. In nucleotides, the CDR3 is TGCAGTGCGCCCAGACAGGAAAGTTACGAGCAGTTCTTC.

This clonotype was detected only a few times. The V and J genes are TRBV15 and TRBJ2-7; D is unclear. The CDR3 contains 14 residues. Looked up from germline, CDR1 is LNHNV and CDR2 is YYDKDF (reference sequence). Between the trimmed V and J ends, which lost 1 base and 3 bases, there was a span of 10 bases. CDR3 nucleotide sequence: TGTGCCACCAGCAGAGTCGGCAGCCGCTACGAGCAGTACTTC. It encodes CATSRVGSRYEQYF.

This clonotype has only a few counts. The chain employs TRBV27 and TRBJ2-7; D might be TRBD1 (5 bases). Germline V gene sequence: CDR1 MNHEY, CDR2 SMNVEV (reference sequence). Trimming removed 7 bases from V and 3 bases from J, with 13 bases in between. This CDR3 region has 13 residues. The CDR3 loop reads CASKGESYYEQYF. DNA of the CDR3: TGTGCCAGCAAAGGGGAATCCTACTACGAGCAGTACTTC.

This clonotype was seen only a few times. DNA of the CDR3: TGCAGTGTTCCAAGGACAGGGAACAATCAGCCCCAGCATTTT. Translating gives CSVPRTGNNQPQHF. The chain is built from TRBV20-1 and TRBJ1-5; TRBD1 matches 8 bases. Germline V gene data show CDR1 as DFQATT and CDR2 as SNEGSKA (reference sequence). The CDR3 contains 14 residues. V shed 7 bases, J shed 3 bases, and the junction held 8 bases outside the gene matches.

The sample holds one count of this clonotype. The chain recombines TRBV20-1 with TRBJ2-1, with a tentative D call TRBD2 (5 bases). Germline CDR1 and CDR2: DFQATT and SNEGSKA (reference sequence). Trimming cost V 3 bases and J 10 bases, with 19 bases left between them. This CDR3 has 14 amino acids. CDR3 in amino acids: CSASRGPRRGEQFF. CDR3 DNA sequence: TGCAGTGCTAGCCGGGGTCCGAGGCGCGGGGAGCAGTTCTTC.

The J gene is TRBJ1-4, the V gene TRBV5-1; D perhaps matches TRBD1 (5 bases). V lost 3 bases to trimming and J lost 5 bases, with 17 bases between them. CDR1 is SGHRS, CDR2 YFSETQ, per germline. The CDR3 has 16 amino acids. The CDR3 DNA follows: TGCGCCAGCAGCTCGGCCCCAAGAGGGGAGAATGAAAAACTGTTTTTT. Its translation: CASSSAPRGENEKLFF.

The CDR3 here is CASSLLAGPPGELFF. CDR3 DNA: TGTGCCAGCAGCTTATTAGCGGGGCCGCCCGGGGAGCTGTTTTTT. The chain couples TRBV11-1 to TRBJ2-2; 8 bases fit TRBD2. Germline CDR1 and CDR2: SGHAT and FQDESV (reference sequence). The CDR3 spans 15 residues. Trimming took 2 bases from V and 6 from J; bases not matched to a gene: 5.

This clonotype has more than one count but fewer than ten. The V gene is TRBV6-2 or TRBV6-3, the J gene TRBJ2-5; D is undetermined. This CDR3 has 14 amino acids. Per germline, CDR1 MNHEY and CDR2 SVGEGT. V was trimmed by 5 bases and J by 5 bases, leaving 15 bases between them. Here the CDR3 reads CASSDPQARETQYF. Written as DNA, the CDR3 is TGTGCCAGCAGTGACCCCCAAGCCCGGGAGACCCAGTACTTC.